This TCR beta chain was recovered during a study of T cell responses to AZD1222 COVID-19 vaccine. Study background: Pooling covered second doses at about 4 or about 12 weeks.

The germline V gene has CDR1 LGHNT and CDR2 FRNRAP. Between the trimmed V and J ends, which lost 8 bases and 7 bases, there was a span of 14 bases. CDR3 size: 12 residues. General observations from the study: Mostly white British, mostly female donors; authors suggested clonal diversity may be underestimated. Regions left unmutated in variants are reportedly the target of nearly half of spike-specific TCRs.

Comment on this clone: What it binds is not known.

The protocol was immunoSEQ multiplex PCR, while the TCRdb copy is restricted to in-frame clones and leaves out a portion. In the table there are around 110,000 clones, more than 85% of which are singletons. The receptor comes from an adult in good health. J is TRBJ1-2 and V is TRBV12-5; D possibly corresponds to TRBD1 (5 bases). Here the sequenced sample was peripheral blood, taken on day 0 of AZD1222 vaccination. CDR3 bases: TGTGCTAGTCGACGGGACTTAGCTGGCTACACCTTC. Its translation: CASRRDLAGYTF.